This T cell receptor (beta chain) stems from a study of siplizumab effects on memory and regulatory T cells. The study, taken as a whole, reports: The suppressive capacity of proliferating Tregs from siplizumab cultures remained unconfirmed. Naive T cells looked more diverse than memory cells and looked like major alloresponse contributors.

The repertoire was sequenced with immunoSEQ multiplex PCR; TCRdb's copy has only in-frame clones and lacks some. The sample yields more than 85,000 clones, about 90% seen once. As regards this clone: The antigen is undetermined.

The germline V and J ends were trimmed by 9 bases and 4 bases, with 13 bases remaining between them. Germline V lookup: CDR1 MNHNS, CDR2 SASEGT. The CDR3 loop spans 13 amino acids. Sample: CD4+ T cells sorted from blood. The receptor was derived from a human donor in good health. The chain combines TRBV6-1 with TRBJ2-1; D is undetermined. The CDR3 bases are TGTGCCAGTTCCGGCTTCACATACAATGAGCAGTTCTTC. Amino acids: CASSGFTYNEQFF.